This T cell receptor beta chain was identified in a study of T-cell memory formation after mild COVID-19. Study observations and caveats: Day 15 to 85 contracting clones showed balanced CD4/CD8; day 15 to 37 expanders favored CD4+.

TCRdb analysed the 5' RACE reads with MiXCR anew, one entry per CDR3 protein. Among approximately 340,000 distinct CDR3 sequences listed, 15% were seen once. The germline CDR1 and CDR2 sequences are MNHNS and SASEGT. This CDR3 spans 13 amino acids. The ends were cut back, 0 bases at V and 7 bases at J, with 7 bases in the middle. Worth noting for this clonotype: Its antigen is not known.

The receptor was isolated from a man younger than 35 who had mild COVID-19 (a few samples of this study predate the infection). Cell type and time point are not known. The J gene is TRBJ2-1, the V gene TRBV6-1; D not resolved. The sample was PBMCs or a T cell subset sorted from them (not recorded which). CDR3 loop: CASSEAPRNEQFF. The CDR3 coding sequence is TGTGCCAGCAGTGAAGCCCCTAGGAATGAGCAGTTCTTC.